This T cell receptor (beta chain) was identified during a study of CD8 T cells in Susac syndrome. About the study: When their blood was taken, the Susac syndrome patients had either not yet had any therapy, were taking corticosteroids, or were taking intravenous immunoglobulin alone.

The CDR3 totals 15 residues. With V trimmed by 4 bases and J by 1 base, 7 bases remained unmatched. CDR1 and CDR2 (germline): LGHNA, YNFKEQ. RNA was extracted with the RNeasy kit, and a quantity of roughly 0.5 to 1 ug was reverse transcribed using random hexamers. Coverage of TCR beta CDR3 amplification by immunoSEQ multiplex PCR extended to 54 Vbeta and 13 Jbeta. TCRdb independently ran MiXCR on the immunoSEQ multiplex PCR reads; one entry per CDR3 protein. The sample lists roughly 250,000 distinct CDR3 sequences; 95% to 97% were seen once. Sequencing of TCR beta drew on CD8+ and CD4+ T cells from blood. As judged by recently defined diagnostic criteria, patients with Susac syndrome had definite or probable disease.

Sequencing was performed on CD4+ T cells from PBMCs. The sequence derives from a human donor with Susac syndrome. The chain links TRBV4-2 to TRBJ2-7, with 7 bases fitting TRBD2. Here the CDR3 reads CASSPFPGGSYEQYF. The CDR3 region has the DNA TGTGCCAGCAGCCCCTTCCCGGGAGGTTCCTACGAGCAGTACTTC.